This T cell receptor beta chain was recovered during a study of blood T cell repertoires in COVID-19 (dated by TCRdb to the early 2020s). In the study overall: Collaborator samples came from the United States, Italy and Spain and covered acute and convalescent phases of COVID-19. The prospective study material was composed of cDNA or gDNA derived from T cells, B-cell-depleted T cells, or PBMCs. Subjects who had been exposed to COVID-19, were actively infected with it, or had recovered from it provided the deeply sampled blood TCRbeta repertoires that made up the dataset. The repertoires were released in a freely available public database meant as a resource for research on the immune response to SARS-CoV-2. Samples came from the ongoing ImmuneRACE study (first 160 participants) plus 1,254 subjects from 6 global collaborators. A de-identified subject ID, COVID-19 status, age in years and sex were almost always included in the sample metadata. HLA class I and class II types, where available, came from metadata supplied by the sample provider rather than from assay-based typing.

What the authors observed across the whole study: How much clinical and demographic metadata was included differed by source and by participant, and the metadata was provided uncurated.

Remarks on this clone: Which antigen it targets is not known. Per-base qualities were not stored, and no clone one base away is much larger.

TCRbeta CDR3 regions were amplified from genomic DNA using the immunoSEQ Assay, a bias-controlled multiplex PCR. Under the source paper's analysis protocol: Nucleated cell counts per sample were estimated from amplification of reference gene primers within the assay. To quantify the absolute abundance of each unique TCRbeta CDR3 rearrangement, sequence reads were collapsed and filtered. For each sample, productive Simpson clonality was calculated as the square root of Simpson's diversity index across productive rearrangements. TCRdb retrieved this table from immuneACCESS and kept in-frame rearrangements only. Not all clones are present; in checked studies, unresolved V genes account for under half, and no reason is known for the remainder. The V and J calls and clone size come from that table; D and trimming were worked out from the DNA. Recorded for this sample are some 400,000 clones; 90% of them occurred a single time. Around 7% of the sample rests with the top ten.

V is clipped by 4 bases and J by 7 bases, and the sequence between their germline boundaries is 18 bases long. CDR1 SGHRS and CDR2 YFSETQ are derived from the germline V gene. Including the terminal cysteine and phenylalanine, the CDR3 comprises 15 residues. Only the CDR3 region is kept as DNA, spanning 45 bases read in frame from base 1. Whole blood was collected in K2EDTA tubes by collaborating institutions according to the institutions' own protocols. For TCRbeta analysis, collaborator samples were shipped as frozen whole blood, as isolated PBMCs, or as DNA extracted from either sample type. The receptor comes from a man aged 18 to 29 with active or convalescent COVID-19. Sequencing used peripheral blood. In this chain, TRBV5-1 is recombined with TRBJ1-5; the D gene is possibly TRBD1, with 5 bases matching. The CDR3 corresponds to CASSLGVGLNQPQHF. The sequenced DNA is TGCGCCAGCAGCCTGGGGGTGGGACTCAACCAGCCCCAGCATTTT. Where the CDR3 stops, the reference TRBV5-1 and TRBJ1-5 genes take over; the full variable domain is KAGVTQTPRYLIKTRGQQVTLSCSPISGHRSVSWYQQTPGQGLQFLFEYFSETQRNKGNFPGRFSGRQFSNSRSEMNVSTLELGDSALYLCASSLGVGLNQPQHFGDGTRLSIL.